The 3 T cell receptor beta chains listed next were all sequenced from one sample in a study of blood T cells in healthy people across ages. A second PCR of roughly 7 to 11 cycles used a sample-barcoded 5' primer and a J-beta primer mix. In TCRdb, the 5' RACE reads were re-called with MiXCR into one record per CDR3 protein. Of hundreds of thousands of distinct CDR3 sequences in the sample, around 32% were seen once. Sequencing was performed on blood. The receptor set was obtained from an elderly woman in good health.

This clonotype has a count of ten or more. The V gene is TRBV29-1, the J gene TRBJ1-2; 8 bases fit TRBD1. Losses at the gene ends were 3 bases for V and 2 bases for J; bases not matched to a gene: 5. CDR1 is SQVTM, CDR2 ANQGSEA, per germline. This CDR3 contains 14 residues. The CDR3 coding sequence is TGCAGCGTTGACAGGGGGCGTTTAAACTATGGCTACACCTTC. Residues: CSVDRGRLNYGYTF.

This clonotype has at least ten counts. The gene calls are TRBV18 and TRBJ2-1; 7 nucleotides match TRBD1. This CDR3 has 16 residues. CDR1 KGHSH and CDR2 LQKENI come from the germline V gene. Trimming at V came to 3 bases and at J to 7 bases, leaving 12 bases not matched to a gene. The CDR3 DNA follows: TGTGCCAGCTCACCCGCTCAGGTGGACAGGATGAATGAGCAGTTCTTC. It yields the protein CASSPAQVDRMNEQFF.

The CDR3 loop reads CASSETAGAFNEQFF. CDR3 nucleotides: TGTGCCAGCAGTGAAACAGCGGGAGCGTTTAATGAGCAGTTCTTC. This chain joins TRBV6-1 and TRBJ2-1, with 8 nucleotides matching TRBD2. CDR1 MNHNS and CDR2 SASEGT come from the germline V gene. The V gene end was trimmed by 2 bases and the J gene end by 7 bases; junction bases not matched to a gene: 7. The CDR3 is made up of 15 amino acids.